Presented here are 6 T cell receptor beta chains from one specimen sequenced in a study of T cell changes during pregnancy in multiple sclerosis. The repertoire was sequenced with immunoSEQ multiplex PCR; TCRdb's copy has only in-frame clones and lacks some. The repertoire holds approximately 90,000 clones, with 91% as singletons. The starting material was peripheral blood, obtained after pregnancy. The source is a female donor in good health, enrolled as a control in a pregnancy study.

The gene calls are TRBV4-3 and TRBJ1-6; TRBD1 matches 11 bases. Germline values: CDR1 LGHNA, CDR2 YSLEER. The CDR3 runs to 15 residues. V lost 4 bases and J lost 9; bases outside the gene matches: 5. DNA for the CDR3: TGCGCCAGCAGCCGAGCCGGACAGGGGGCTTCACCCCTCCACTTT. It is translated as CASSRAGQGASPLHF.

The V call is TRBV7-3, the J call TRBJ2-2; D gene unclear. The germline V gene has CDR1 SGHTA and CDR2 FQGTGA. There are 15 residues in the CDR3. V was cut by 2 bases and J by 3 bases, with 10 bases left in between. CDR3 in DNA: TGTGCCAGCAGCTTAGGTGGCCCCTACACCGGGGAGCTGTTTTTT. Translated: CASSLGGPYTGELFF.

The rearrangement joins TRBV7-9 to TRBJ2-1; TRBD1 matches 10 bases. The CDR3 loop spans 15 amino acids. The germline CDR1 and CDR2 sequences are SEHNR and FQNEAQ (reference sequence). Trimming at V came to 5 bases and at J to 7 bases, leaving 8 bases not matched to a gene. The chain's CDR3 is CASSPGQGGLNEQFF. The CDR3 DNA reads as TGTGCCAGCAGCCCAGGACAGGGGGGGCTAAATGAGCAGTTCTTC.

The rearrangement joins TRBV5-6 to TRBJ2-5, with 9 bases lining up with TRBD1. In germline, CDR1 is SGHDT, CDR2 YYEEEE. The CDR3 runs 13 residues. The J segment lost 11 bases and the V segment lost 3 bases, leaving 8 bases of the junction unmatched. CDR3: CASSSPGTGPQYF. CDR3 bases: TGTGCCAGCAGCTCTCCCGGGACAGGGCCACAGTACTTC. Full variable domain (rest looked up from reference TRBV5-6 and TRBJ2-5): DAGVTQSPTHLIKTRGQQVTLRCSPKSGHDTVSWYQQALGQGPQFIFQYYEEEERQRGNFPDRFSGHQFPNYSSELNVNALLLGDSALYLCASSSPGTGPQYFGPGTRLLVL.

The chain joins TRBV7-9 to TRBJ1-1; unclear D gene. Germline lookup yields CDR1 SEHNR and CDR2 FQNEAQ (reference sequence). The CDR3 has 15 amino acids. The V end was cut by 2 bases, the J end by 0 bases, with 10 bases between. The CDR3 region is CASSLLLAVNTEAFF. The DNA of the CDR3 is TGTGCCAGCAGCTTACTGTTGGCAGTGAACACTGAAGCTTTCTTT.

CDR3 residues: CASSPQGVGYTF. The CDR3 region has the DNA TGTGCCAGCTCACCCCAGGGGGTTGGCTACACCTTC. The V gene is TRBV18, the J gene TRBJ1-2; TRBD1 matches 7 bases. The CDR3 runs to 12 residues. Germline V CDR1 and CDR2: KGHSH, LQKENI. Losses at the gene ends were 3 bases for V and 7 bases for J; bases not matched to a gene: 2.